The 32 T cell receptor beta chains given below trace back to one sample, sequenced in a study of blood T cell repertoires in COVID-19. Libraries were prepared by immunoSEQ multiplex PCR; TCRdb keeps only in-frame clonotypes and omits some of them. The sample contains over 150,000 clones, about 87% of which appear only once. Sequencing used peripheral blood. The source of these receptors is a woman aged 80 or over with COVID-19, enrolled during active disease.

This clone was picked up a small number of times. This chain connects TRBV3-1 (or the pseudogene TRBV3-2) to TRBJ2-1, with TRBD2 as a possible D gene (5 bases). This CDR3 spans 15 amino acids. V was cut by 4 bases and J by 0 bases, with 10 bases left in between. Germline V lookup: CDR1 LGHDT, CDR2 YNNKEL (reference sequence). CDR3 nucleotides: TGTGCCAGCAGCCGCGAAGGGAGCTCCTACAATGAGCAGTTCTTC. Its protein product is CASSREGSSYNEQFF.

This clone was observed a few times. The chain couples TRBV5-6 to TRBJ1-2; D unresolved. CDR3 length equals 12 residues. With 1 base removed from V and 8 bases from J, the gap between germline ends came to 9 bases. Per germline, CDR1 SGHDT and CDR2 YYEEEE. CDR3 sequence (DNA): TGTGCCAGCAGCTTGCAGGTGTTGGGCTACACCTTC. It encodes CASSLQVLGYTF.

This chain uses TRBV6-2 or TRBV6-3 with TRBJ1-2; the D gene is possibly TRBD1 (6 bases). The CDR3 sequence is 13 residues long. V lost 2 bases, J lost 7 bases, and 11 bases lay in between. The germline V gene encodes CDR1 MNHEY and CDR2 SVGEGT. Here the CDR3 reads CASSYLGRGGYTF. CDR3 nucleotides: TGTGCCAGCAGTTACCTGGGCAGGGGTGGCTACACCTTC.

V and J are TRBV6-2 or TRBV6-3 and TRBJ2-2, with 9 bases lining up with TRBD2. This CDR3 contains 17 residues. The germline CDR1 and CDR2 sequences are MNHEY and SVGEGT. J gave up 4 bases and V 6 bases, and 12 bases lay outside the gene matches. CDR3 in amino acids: CASSQERGRAGTGELFF. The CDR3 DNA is TGTGCCAGCAGCCAAGAGCGCGGGAGGGCGGGCACCGGGGAGCTGTTTTTT.

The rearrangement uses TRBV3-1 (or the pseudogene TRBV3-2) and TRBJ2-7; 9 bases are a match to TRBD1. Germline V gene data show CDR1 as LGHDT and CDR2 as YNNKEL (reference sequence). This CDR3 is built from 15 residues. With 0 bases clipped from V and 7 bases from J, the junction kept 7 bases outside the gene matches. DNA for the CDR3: TGTGCCAGCAGCCAAGAAGTGACAGGGGGGAGGGAGCAGTACTTC. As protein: CASSQEVTGGREQYF.

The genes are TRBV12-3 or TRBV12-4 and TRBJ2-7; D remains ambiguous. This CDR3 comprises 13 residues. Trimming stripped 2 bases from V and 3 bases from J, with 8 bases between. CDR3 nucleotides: TGTGCCAGCAGTTTATCGCTCGGCTACGAGCAGTACTTC. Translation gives CASSLSLGYEQYF.

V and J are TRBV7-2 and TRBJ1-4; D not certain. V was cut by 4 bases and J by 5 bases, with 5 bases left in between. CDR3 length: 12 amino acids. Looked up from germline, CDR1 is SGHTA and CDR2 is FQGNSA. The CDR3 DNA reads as TGTGCCAGCAGCTACATAAATGAAAAACTGTTTTTT. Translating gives CASSYINEKLFF. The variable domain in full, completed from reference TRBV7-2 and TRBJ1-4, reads GAGVSQSPSNKVTEKGKDVELRCDPISGHTALYWYRQSLGQGLEFLIYFQGNSAPDKSGLPSDRFSAERTGGSVSTLTIQRTQQEDSAVYLCASSYINEKLFFGSGTQLSVL.

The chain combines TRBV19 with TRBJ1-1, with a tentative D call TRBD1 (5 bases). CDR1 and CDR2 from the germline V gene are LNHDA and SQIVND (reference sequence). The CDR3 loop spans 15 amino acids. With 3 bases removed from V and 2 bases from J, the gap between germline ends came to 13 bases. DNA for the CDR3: TGTGCCAGTAGTATTACGACAGTGGGAAACACTGAAGCTTTCTTT. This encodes CASSITTVGNTEAFF.

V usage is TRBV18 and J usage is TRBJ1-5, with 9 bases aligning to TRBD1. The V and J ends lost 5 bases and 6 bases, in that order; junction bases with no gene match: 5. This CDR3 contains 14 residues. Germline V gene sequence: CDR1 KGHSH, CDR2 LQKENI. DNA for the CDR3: TGTGCCAGCTCATATGGGACAGGGAGTCAGCCCCAGCATTTT. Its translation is CASSYGTGSQPQHF.

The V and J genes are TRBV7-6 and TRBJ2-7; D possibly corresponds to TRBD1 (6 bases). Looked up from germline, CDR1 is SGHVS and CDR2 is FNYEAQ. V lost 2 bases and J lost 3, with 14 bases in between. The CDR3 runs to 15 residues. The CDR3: CASSLSAGAYYEQYF. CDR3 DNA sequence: TGTGCCAGCAGCTTATCCGCAGGGGCTTACTACGAGCAGTACTTC.

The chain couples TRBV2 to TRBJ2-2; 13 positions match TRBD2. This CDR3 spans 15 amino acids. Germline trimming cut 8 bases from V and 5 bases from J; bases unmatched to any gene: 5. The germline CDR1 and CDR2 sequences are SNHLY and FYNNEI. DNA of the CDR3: TGTGCCAGCGAGACTAGCGGGAGGCGTACCGGGGAGCTGTTTTTT. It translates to CASETSGRRTGELFF. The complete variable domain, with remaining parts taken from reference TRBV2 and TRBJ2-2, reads EPEVTQTPSHQVTQMGQEVILRCVPISNHLYFYWYRQILGQKVEFLVSFYNNEISEKSEIFDDQFSVERPDGSNFTLKIRSTKLEDSAMYFCASETSGRRTGELFFGEGSRLTVL.

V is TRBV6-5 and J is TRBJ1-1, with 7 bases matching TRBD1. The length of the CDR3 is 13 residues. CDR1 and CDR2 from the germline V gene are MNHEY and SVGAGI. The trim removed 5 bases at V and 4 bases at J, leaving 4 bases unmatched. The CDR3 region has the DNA TGTGCCAGCAGTACAAGGACAGGCACTGAAGCTTTCTTT. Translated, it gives CASSTRTGTEAFF.

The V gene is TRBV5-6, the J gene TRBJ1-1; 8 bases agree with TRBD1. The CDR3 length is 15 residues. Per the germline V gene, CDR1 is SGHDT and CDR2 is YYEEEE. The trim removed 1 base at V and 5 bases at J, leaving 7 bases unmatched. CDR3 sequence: CASSLIRGQLTEAFF. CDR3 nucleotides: TGTGCCAGCAGCTTGATCAGGGGGCAGTTGACTGAAGCTTTCTTT.

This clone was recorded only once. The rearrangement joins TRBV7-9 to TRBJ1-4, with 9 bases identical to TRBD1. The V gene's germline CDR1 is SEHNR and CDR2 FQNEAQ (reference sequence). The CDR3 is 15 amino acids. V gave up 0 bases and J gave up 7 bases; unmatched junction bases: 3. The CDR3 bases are TGTGCCAGCAGCTTAGCTGGACAGGGGACTGAAAAACTGTTTTTT. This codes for CASSLAGQGTEKLFF.

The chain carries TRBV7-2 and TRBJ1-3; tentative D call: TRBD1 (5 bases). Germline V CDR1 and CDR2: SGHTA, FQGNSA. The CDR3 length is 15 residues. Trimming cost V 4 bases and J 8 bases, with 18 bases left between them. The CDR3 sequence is CASSSTRTKMDTIYF. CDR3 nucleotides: TGTGCCAGCAGCTCCACCCGGACAAAGATGGACACCATATATTTT.

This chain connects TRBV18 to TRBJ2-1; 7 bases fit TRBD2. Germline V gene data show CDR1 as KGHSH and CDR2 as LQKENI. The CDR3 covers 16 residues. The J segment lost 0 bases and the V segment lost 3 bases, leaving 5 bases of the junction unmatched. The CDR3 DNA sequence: TGTGCCAGCTCACCGGGCGGGGGAAGCTCCTACAATGAGCAGTTCTTC. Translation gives CASSPGGGSSYNEQFF.

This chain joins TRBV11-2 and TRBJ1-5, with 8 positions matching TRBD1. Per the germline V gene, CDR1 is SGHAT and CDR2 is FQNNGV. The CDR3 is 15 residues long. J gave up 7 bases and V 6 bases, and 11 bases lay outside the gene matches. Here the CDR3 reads CASSQRQGSGQPQHF. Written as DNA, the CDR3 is TGTGCCAGCAGTCAAAGACAGGGGTCCGGCCAGCCCCAGCATTTT.

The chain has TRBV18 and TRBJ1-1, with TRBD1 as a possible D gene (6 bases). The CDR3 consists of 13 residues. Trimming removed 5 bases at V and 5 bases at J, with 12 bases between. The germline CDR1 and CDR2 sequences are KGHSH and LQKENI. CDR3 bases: TGTGCCAGCTCATCGGGACAAAGGACTGAAGCTTTCTTT. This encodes CASSSGQRTEAFF.

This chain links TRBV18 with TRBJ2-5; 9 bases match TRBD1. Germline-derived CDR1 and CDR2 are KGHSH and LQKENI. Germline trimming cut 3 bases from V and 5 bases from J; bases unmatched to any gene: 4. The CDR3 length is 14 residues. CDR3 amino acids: CASSPRQGEETQYF. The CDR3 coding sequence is TGTGCCAGCTCACCCCGACAGGGGGAGGAGACCCAGTACTTC.

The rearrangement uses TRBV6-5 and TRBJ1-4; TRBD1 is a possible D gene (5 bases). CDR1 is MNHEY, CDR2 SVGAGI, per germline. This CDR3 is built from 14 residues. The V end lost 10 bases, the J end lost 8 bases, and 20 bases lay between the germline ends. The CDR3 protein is CATLPGSVGEKLFF. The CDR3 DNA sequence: TGTGCCACCCTCCCAGGGTCGGTTGGAGAAAAACTGTTTTTT.

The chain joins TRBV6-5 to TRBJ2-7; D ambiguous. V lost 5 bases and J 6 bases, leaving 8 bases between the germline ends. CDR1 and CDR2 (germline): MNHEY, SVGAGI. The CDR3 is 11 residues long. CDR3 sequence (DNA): TGTGCCAGCAGTACCTTTAGCGAGCAGTACTTC. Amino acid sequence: CASSTFSEQYF.

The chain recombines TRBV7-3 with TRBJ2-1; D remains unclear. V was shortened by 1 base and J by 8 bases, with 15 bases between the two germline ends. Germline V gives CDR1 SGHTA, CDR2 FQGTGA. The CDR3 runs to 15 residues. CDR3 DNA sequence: TGTGCCAGCAGCTTAAGTGGTAGAGAAACTGATGAGCAGTTCTTC. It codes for CASSLSGRETDEQFF.

The CDR3 reads CASSSDPYTGDKETQYF. DNA for the CDR3: TGTGCCAGCAGCTCCGATCCTTATACGGGGGATAAAGAGACCCAGTACTTC. The rearrangement links TRBV7-2 to TRBJ2-5, with D possibly TRBD2 on 6 matching bases. CDR1 is SGHTA and CDR2 is FQGNSA in the germline V gene. Trimming shortened V by 4 bases and J by 3 bases, and 21 bases separated the two germline ends. The CDR3 has 17 amino acids.

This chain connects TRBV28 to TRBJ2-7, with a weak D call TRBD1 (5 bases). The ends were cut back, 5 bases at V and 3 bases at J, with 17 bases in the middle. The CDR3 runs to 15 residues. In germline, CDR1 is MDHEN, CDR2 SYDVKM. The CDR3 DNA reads TGTGCCAGCAGTGCCCAAGGGGCGGTTTTCTACGAGCAGTACTTC. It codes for CASSAQGAVFYEQYF.

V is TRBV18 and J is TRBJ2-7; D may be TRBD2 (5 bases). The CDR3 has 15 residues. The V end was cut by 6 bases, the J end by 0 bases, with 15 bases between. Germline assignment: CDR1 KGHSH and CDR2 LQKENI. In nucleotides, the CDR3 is TGTGCCAGCTCTCCGGACGGACTGAGCTCCTACGAGCAGTACTTC. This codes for CASSPDGLSSYEQYF.

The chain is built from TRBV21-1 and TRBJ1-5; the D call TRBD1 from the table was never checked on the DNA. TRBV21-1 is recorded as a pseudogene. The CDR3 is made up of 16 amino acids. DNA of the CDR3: TGTGCCAGCAGCCCTGAAGGACAGGGCGCAAATCAGCCCCAGCATTTT. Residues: CASSPEGQGANQPQHF.

The DNA for the CDR3 is TGCGCCAGCAGCCATGTAACCCAACTGCGGAGATCACCCCTCCACTTT. It is translated as CASSHVTQLRRSPLHF. V and J are TRBV4-1 and TRBJ1-6, with no clear D. CDR1 is MGHRA and CDR2 is YSYEKL in the germline V gene. Trimming removed 3 bases at V and 10 bases at J, with 19 bases between. The CDR3 loop spans 16 amino acids.

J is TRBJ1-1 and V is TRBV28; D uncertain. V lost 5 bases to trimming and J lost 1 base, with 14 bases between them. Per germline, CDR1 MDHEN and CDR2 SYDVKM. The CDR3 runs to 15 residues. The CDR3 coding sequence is TGTGCCAGCAGTCCGGAGAACTTGGCGAACACTGAAGCTTTCTTT. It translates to CASSPENLANTEAFF.

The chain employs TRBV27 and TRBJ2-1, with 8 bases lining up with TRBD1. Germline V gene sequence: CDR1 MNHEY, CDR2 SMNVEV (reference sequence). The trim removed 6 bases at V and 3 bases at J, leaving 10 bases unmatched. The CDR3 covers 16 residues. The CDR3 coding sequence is TGTGCCAGCAGATCTGACCGGGACAGGTACTACAATGAGCAGTTCTTC. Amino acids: CASRSDRDRYYNEQFF.

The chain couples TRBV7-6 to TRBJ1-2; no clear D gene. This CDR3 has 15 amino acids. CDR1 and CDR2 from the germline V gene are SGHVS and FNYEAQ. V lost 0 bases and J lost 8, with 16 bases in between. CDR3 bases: TGTGCCAGCAGCTTAGCTAGAGAGGGCTCGGGCGGCTACACCTTC. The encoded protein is CASSLAREGSGGYTF.

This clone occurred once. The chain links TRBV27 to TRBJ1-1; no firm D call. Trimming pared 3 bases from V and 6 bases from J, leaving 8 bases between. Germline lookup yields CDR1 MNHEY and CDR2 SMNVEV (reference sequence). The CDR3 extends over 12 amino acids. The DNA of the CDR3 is TGTGCCAGCAGTTTTCGGGGTGCTGAAGCTTTCTTT. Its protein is CASSFRGAEAFF.

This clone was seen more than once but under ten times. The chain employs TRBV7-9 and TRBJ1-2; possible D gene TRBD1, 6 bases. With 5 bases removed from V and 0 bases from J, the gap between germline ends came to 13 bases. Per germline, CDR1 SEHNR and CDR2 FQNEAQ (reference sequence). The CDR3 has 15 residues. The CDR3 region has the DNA TGTGCCAGCAGCCCTCGACAGGCAGCTAACTATGGCTACACCTTC. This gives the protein CASSPRQAANYGYTF.